Detailed here is one T cell receptor beta chain. The sample contains more than one DNA sequence encoding this CDR3. All enrollees were roughly 18 to 100 years old and from fewer than 30 US areas. Germline V gene data show CDR1 as MNHEY and CDR2 as SVGAGI. This CDR3 has 14 residues. V lost 5 bases to trimming and J lost 7 bases, with 15 bases between them. This record comes from a study of blood T cell repertoires in COVID-19. Study-wide background: From the United States, Italy and Spain came samples of acute and convalescent COVID-19.

In the original workflow: Scientists estimated how many nucleated cells there were by amplifying reference gene primers. The method was immunoSEQ multiplex PCR; TCRdb's version includes in-frame clones alone and lacks a portion of them. V, J and clone size are taken as reported in that table, and D and trimming were inferred from the DNA itself. The data show some 300,000 clones, around nine tenths seen once. The sequence derives from a woman between 50 and 59 years old who had been exposed to COVID-19. This chain joins TRBV6-5 and TRBJ1-5, with a weak D call TRBD1 (6 bases). Sequenced sample: PBMCs or T cells enriched from blood (not recorded which). CDR3 protein: CASSLLGGGQPQHF. Written as DNA, the CDR3 is TGTGCCAGCAGTCTGCTTGGGGGCGGACAGCCCCAGCATTTT.